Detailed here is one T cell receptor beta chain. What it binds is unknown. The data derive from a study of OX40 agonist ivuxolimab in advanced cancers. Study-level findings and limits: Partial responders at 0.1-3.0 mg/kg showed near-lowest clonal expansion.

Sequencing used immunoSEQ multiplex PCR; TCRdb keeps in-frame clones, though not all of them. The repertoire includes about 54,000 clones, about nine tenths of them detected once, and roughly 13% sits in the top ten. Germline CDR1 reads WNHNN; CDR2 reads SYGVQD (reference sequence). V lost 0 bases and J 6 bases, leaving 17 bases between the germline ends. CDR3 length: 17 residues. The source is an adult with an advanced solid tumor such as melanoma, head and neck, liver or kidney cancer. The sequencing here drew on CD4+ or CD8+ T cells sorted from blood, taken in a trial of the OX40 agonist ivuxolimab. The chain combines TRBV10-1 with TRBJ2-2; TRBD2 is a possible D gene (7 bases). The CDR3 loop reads CASSESRGTGGPGELFF. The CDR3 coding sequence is TGCGCCAGCAGTGAGTCGAGGGGGACGGGGGGACCCGGGGAGCTGTTTTTT.